This T cell receptor beta chain was documented in a study of regulatory T cells in long-lasting Graves disease. This clonotype has a handful of counts. The antigen remains undetermined. This sample's time point: newly diagnosed GD, antithyroid drugs for less than 3 months. Extracted RNA from PBMCs served as the source of the TCR library. Overall study findings and caveats: The study found lower TCR diversity in persistent Graves' patients than in newly diagnosed ones.

From germline, CDR1 is SGHVS and CDR2 FQNEAQ. V dropped 5 bases and J dropped 0 bases, with 13 bases sitting between them. The length of the CDR3 is 16 residues. Sequencing libraries for TCR beta were prepared with iRepertoire HTBI primers and Arm-PCR of CDR3 regions. TCRdb itself ran the multiplex PCR reads through MiXCR, one entry per CDR3 protein. The sample includes about 430,000 distinct CDR3 sequences, 15% seen only once; the top ten take around 7.6%. These data were also filed under a second study, of T cells in Graves' hyperthyroidism and ophthalmopathy.

The chain links TRBV7-8 to TRBJ1-4, with no clear D. The sample consisted of peripheral blood mononuclear cells (PBMCs), taken at new diagnosis, from a patient treated with antithyroid drugs. The origin of this receptor is a woman between 40 and 50 years old with Graves disease. This CDR3 is CASSRWATATNEKLFF. DNA of the CDR3: TGTGCCAGCAGCCGCTGGGCCACCGCAACTAATGAAAAACTGTTTTTT.